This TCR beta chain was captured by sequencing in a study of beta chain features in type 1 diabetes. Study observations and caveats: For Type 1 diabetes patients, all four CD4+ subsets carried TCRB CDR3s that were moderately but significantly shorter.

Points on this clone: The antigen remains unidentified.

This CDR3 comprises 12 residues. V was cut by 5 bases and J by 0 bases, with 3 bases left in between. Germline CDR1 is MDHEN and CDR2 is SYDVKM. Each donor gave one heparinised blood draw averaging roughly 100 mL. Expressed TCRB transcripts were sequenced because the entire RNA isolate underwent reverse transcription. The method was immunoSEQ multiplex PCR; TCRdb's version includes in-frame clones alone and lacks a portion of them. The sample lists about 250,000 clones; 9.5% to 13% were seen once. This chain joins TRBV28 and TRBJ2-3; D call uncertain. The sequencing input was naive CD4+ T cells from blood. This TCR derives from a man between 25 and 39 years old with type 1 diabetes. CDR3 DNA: TGTGCCAGCAGTCAAAGCACAGATACGCAGTATTTT. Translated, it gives CASSQSTDTQYF.